The rows below give T cell receptor beta chains drawn from one sample of a study of CD8+ T cells in alopecia areata. Sequenced by immunoSEQ multiplex PCR; TCRdb stores in-frame clones only, minus some. The repertoire has 150,000 to 200,000 clones, 60% of them found once; the top ten carry over 0.9%. This material consisted of CD4+ T cells sorted from blood, taken at week 24, from a patient treated with tofacitinib. These receptors all come from a human donor with alopecia areata. The CDR3 runs from the conserved cysteine through the conserved F or W. A D gene is named only where the DNA matches it firmly. Clone size, where shown, is once, few, many, or a class for clones that have expanded.

d_call j_call v_call clone_size cdr3_nt cdr3_aa
TRBD2 TRBJ2-3 TRBV6-6 once TGTGCCAGCAGTCCGGGGGGGCCATTTGATACGCAGTATTTT CASSPGGPFDTQYF
- TRBJ1-1 TRBV30 - TGTGCCTGGAGTCTAACAGCTATGAACACTGAAGCTTTCTTT CAWSLTAMNTEAFF
- TRBJ2-2 TRBV5-1 many TGCGCCAGCAGCTTGAGTTCAGGCCCTACCGGGGAGCTGTTTTTT CASSLSSGPTGELFF
TRBD1 TRBJ2-3 TRBV29-1 - TGCAGCGGTGGACGACAGGGTAGCACAGATACGCAGTATTTT CSGGRQGSTDTQYF
- TRBJ2-4 TRBV11-2 - TGTGCCAGCAGCTTAGATCTAGTATCGAACATTCAGTACTTC CASSLDLVSNIQYF
TRBD2 TRBJ2-2 TRBV5-6 once TGTGCCAGCAGCTCTCTAGCGGGGGTCTACACCGGGGAGCTGTTTTTT CASSSLAGVYTGELFF
- TRBJ1-6 TRBV30 - TGTGCCTGGAGTGTGGGACCGCGGGGTTCACCCCTCCACTTT CAWSVGPRGSPLHF
TRBD1 TRBJ1-5 TRBV29-1 - TGCAGCGTAGGGACAGGGGGCAGCAATCAGCCCCAGCATTTT CSVGTGGSNQPQHF
- TRBJ2-7 TRBV5-1 few TGCGCCAGCAGCTACTATAGCGGACAAGGGGAGCAGTACTTC CASSYYSGQGEQYF
- TRBJ1-3 TRBV2 few TGTGCCAGCAATCTTAGGGTTGGAAACACCATATATTTT CASNLRVGNTIYF
- TRBJ2-1 TRBV30 few TGTGCCTGGAAGGGGACCAATGAGCAGTTCTTC CAWKGTNEQFF
- TRBJ2-6 TRBV25-1 once TGTGCCAGCAGTGAATCCGTCTCTGGGGCCAACGTCCTGACTTTC CASSESVSGANVLTF
- TRBJ1-2 TRBV29-1 - TGCAGCGTTGTGAGGGCGGGTAACTATGGCTACACCTTC CSVVRAGNYGYTF
TRBD2 TRBJ2-3 TRBV10-3 few TGTGCCATCAGAGAAAGCGGGGGCCTTGCAGATACGCAGTATTTT CAIRESGGLADTQYF
- TRBJ1-2 TRBV30 - TGTGCCTGGAGTGTGGCCAGGGCCTATGGCTACACCTTC CAWSVARAYGYTF
- TRBJ1-4 TRBV9 - TGTGCCAGCAGCGTAGGGGCCGGAAATGAAAAACTGTTTTTT CASSVGAGNEKLFF
- TRBJ2-3 TRBV4-1 few TGCGCCAGCAGCCCGGGGGCCACAGATACGCAGTATTTT CASSPGATDTQYF